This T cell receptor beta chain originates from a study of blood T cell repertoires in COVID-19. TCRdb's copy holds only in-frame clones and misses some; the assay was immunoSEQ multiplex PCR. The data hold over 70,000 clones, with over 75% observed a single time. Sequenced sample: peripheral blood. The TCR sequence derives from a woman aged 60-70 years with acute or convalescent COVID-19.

CDR3 in amino acids: CASSSMRTQGVDYGYTF. The CDR3 nucleotides read TGTGCCAGCTCATCTATGAGAACACAAGGGGTAGACTATGGCTACACCTTC. This chain uses TRBV18 with TRBJ1-2, with D perhaps TRBD1 (5 bases). Trimming removed 5 bases from V and 3 bases from J, with 22 bases in between. This CDR3 has 17 amino acids. Germline V gene sequence: CDR1 KGHSH, CDR2 LQKENI.